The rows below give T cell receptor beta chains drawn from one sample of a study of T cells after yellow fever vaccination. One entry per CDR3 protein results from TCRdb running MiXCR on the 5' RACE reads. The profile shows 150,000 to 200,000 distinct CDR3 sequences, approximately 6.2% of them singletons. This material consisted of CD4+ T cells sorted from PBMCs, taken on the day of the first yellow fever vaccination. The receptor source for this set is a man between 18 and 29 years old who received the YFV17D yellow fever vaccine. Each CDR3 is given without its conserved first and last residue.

CDR3 protein: ASSQVEGAQIQI
V gene: TRBV5-4
J gene: TRBJ1-6

CDR3 protein: ASSLSRQETPGELF
V gene: TRBV5-5
J gene: TRBJ2-2

CDR3 protein: ASSPGATDMQY
V gene: TRBV18
J gene: TRBJ2-3

CDR3 protein: ATSGLAKETQY
V gene: TRBV6-2/TRBV6-3
J gene: TRBJ2-5

CDR3 protein: SAPRELNTEAF
V gene: TRBV20-1
J gene: TRBJ1-1

CDR3 protein: AWSVAGPETQY
V gene: TRBV30
J gene: TRBJ2-5

CDR3 protein: ASRSQTGTHDTEAF
V gene: TRBV19
J gene: TRBJ1-1

CDR3 protein: ASSPGGGQGTEAF
V gene: TRBV5-1
J gene: TRBJ1-1

CDR3 protein: ASSLVWKNIQY
V gene: TRBV18
J gene: TRBJ2-4

CDR3 protein: ASSLGASAGTDTQY
V gene: TRBV11-1
J gene: TRBJ2-3

CDR3 protein: ASSPRTGGRY
V gene: TRBV19
J gene: TRBJ2-3

CDR3 protein: ASMYRGTDTQY
V gene: TRBV18
J gene: TRBJ2-3

CDR3 protein: ASSLPGQGSYEQY
V gene: TRBV7-3
J gene: TRBJ2-7

CDR3 protein: ASSSYSGANVLT
V gene: TRBV27
J gene: TRBJ2-6

CDR3 protein: ASSIWRSGETQY
V gene: TRBV19
J gene: TRBJ2-5

CDR3 protein: ASSRQRTEAF
V gene: TRBV6-5
J gene: TRBJ1-1

CDR3 protein: ASGFADSTDTQY
V gene: TRBV5-4
J gene: TRBJ2-3

CDR3 protein: ASSFFSGGEKLF
V gene: TRBV28
J gene: TRBJ1-4

CDR3 protein: SASRAETQY
V gene: TRBV20-1
J gene: TRBJ2-5

CDR3 protein: ASSPGQGAGEQF
V gene: TRBV18
J gene: TRBJ2-1

CDR3 protein: ASSPGTGFSQPQH
V gene: TRBV5-1
J gene: TRBJ1-5

CDR3 protein: ASSFGETEAF
V gene: TRBV7-9
J gene: TRBJ1-1

CDR3 protein: ASSQGWRGGWQETQY
V gene: TRBV4-3
J gene: TRBJ2-5

CDR3 protein: ASSVLKVYEQF
V gene: TRBV2
J gene: TRBJ2-1

CDR3 protein: ASSVSPRARQETQY
V gene: TRBV27
J gene: TRBJ2-5

CDR3 protein: ASSLGAKNIQY
V gene: TRBV5-1
J gene: TRBJ2-4

CDR3 protein: ASGQGAGQETQY
V gene: TRBV10-3
J gene: TRBJ2-5

CDR3 protein: ASSFTGGAGELF
V gene: TRBV5-1
J gene: TRBJ2-2

CDR3 protein: SASVGHMRAEAF
V gene: TRBV20-1
J gene: TRBJ1-1

CDR3 protein: ASSLGTSGGETQY
V gene: TRBV7-9
J gene: TRBJ2-5

CDR3 protein: ASSTRHRQNTEAF
V gene: TRBV3-1
J gene: TRBJ1-1

CDR3 protein: ASSYSYSNQPQH
V gene: TRBV6-5
J gene: TRBJ1-5

CDR3 protein: ASRDRTGREKLF
V gene: TRBV16
J gene: TRBJ1-4

CDR3 protein: ASSRGENNEQF
V gene: TRBV3-1
J gene: TRBJ2-1

CDR3 protein: ASSTPLGANTEAF
V gene: TRBV7-6
J gene: TRBJ1-1

CDR3 protein: ASSQDMEGTDTQY
V gene: TRBV4-2
J gene: TRBJ2-3

CDR3 protein: ASSQDMTTQY
V gene: TRBV4-2
J gene: TRBJ2-3

CDR3 protein: SARRDRVYGYT
V gene: TRBV20-1
J gene: TRBJ1-2

CDR3 protein: ASSLWSSGNTIY
V gene: TRBV7-2
J gene: TRBJ1-3

CDR3 protein: ASSHFLQGMNTEAF
V gene: TRBV4-1
J gene: TRBJ1-1

CDR3 protein: ASSLSLQAENEKLF
V gene: TRBV23-1
J gene: TRBJ1-4

CDR3 protein: ASSQGRGDYGYT
V gene: TRBV3-1
J gene: TRBJ1-2

CDR3 protein: ATSGETSTGELF
V gene: TRBV24-1
J gene: TRBJ2-2

CDR3 protein: ASSSLGSAYNEQF
V gene: TRBV7-2
J gene: TRBJ2-1

CDR3 protein: ASSQDTRGEKLF
V gene: TRBV4-3
J gene: TRBJ1-4

CDR3 protein: ASSPRQGKVGGYT
V gene: TRBV18
J gene: TRBJ1-2

CDR3 protein: SARGGREQY
V gene: TRBV20-1
J gene: TRBJ2-7

CDR3 protein: ASNRDRGYGYT
V gene: TRBV12-3/TRBV12-4
J gene: TRBJ1-2

CDR3 protein: ASGQCGDNEQF
V gene: TRBV21-1
J gene: TRBJ2-1

CDR3 protein: ASSLLKNEQF
V gene: TRBV7-2
J gene: TRBJ2-1

CDR3 protein: SARVEAGGRTDTQY
V gene: TRBV20-1
J gene: TRBJ2-3

CDR3 protein: ASSPRGGGTSPLH
V gene: TRBV9
J gene: TRBJ1-6

CDR3 protein: ATSDPTTGDNEQF
V gene: TRBV24-1
J gene: TRBJ2-1